This T cell receptor (beta chain) emerged from a study of blood T cells in healthy people across ages. Points on this clonotype: Antigen unknown.

PCR was performed a second time for 7 to 11 cycles using a sample-barcoded 5' primer and a J-beta primer mix. MiXCR was run by TCRdb on the 5' RACE reads, yielding one entry per CDR3 protein. The profile shows about 1 million distinct CDR3 sequences, 40% to 45% of them singletons. General study findings and limits: The study lacked donor CMV status, which possibly confounded expanded clonotype changes.

This CDR3 region has 16 residues. V dropped 5 bases and J dropped 0 bases, with 15 bases sitting between them. Germline V gives CDR1 MDHEN, CDR2 SYDVKM. With each sample, at least 5 micrograms of total RNA were extracted. Sequenced input: blood. The receptor was isolated from a woman aged 60 to 75 in good health. This chain uses TRBV28 with TRBJ2-3, with unresolved D. The CDR3 DNA is TGTGCCAGCAGTCCTTTGGGCAGCTCTAGCACAGATACGCAGTATTTT. Its protein is CASSPLGSSSTDTQYF.